This TCR beta chain was sequenced in a study of blood T cell repertoires in COVID-19. About the study: Both acute and convalescent COVID-19 samples were obtained from the United States, Italy and Spain. PBMCs, B-cell-depleted T cells, or T cells were the source of the cDNA or gDNA that made up the material.

Assay: immunoSEQ multiplex PCR; the TCRdb copy retains only in-frame clones and omits some. This repertoire shows some 160,000 clones, around 81% found once; its top ten account for approximately 5%. This CDR3 is 13 amino acids long. The V and J ends lost 0 bases and 5 bases respectively, with 6 bases between them. Germline V gene sequence: CDR1 SGHNT, CDR2 YYREEE (reference sequence). The chain joins TRBV5-4 to TRBJ2-1; no clear D gene. The sequenced sample consisted of peripheral blood. The sequence came from a woman in her fifties or sixties with acute or convalescent COVID-19. DNA for the CDR3: TGTGCCAGCAGCTTGGATGAGGACAATGAGCAGTTCTTC. It specifies CASSLDEDNEQFF.